Listed below are T cell receptor beta chains from one sample, sequenced in a study of PD-L1 blockade in urothelial cancer. Sequencing used immunoSEQ multiplex PCR; TCRdb keeps in-frame clones, though not all of them. The sample includes some 29,000 clones, about 87% of them seen just once. The sequencing used PBMCs, collected around atezolizumab (anti-PD-L1) treatment. These receptors originate from a man aged 50 or older with urothelial cancer. The CDR3 runs from the conserved cysteine through the conserved F or W. The D gene is left open where the match is weak. Part of the rows lack a size; the others show once, few, many or a class for expanded clones.

D gene	V gene	clone size	CDR3 length	J gene	CDR3 protein	CDR3 DNA
.	TRBV29-1	once	12	TRBJ2-2	CSVGLGAGELFF	TGCAGCGTGGGGCTAGGAGCCGGGGAGCTGTTTTTT
.	TRBV6-5	once	13	TRBJ1-2	CASRSGGNYGYTF	TGTGCCAGCAGGAGTGGGGGGAACTATGGCTACACCTTC
TRBD2	TRBV2	.	22	TRBJ2-3	CASSDDLRRTSGGNVGTDTQYF	TGTGCCAGCAGCGACGACCTACGACGGACTAGCGGGGGCAATGTCGGCACAGATACGCAGTATTTT
TRBD2	TRBV6-5	.	16	TRBJ2-1	CASSLPSTSGRNEQFF	TGTGCCAGCAGTTTACCCTCGACTAGCGGGAGAAATGAGCAGTTCTTC
.	TRBV11-2	.	14	TRBJ1-6	CASSLVAVNSPLHF	TGTGCCAGCAGCTTAGTAGCGGTTAATTCACCCCTCCACTTT
TRBD2	TRBV18	.	13	TRBJ2-1	CASSRSGVNEQFF	TGTGCCAGCTCCAGAAGCGGGGTCAATGAGCAGTTCTTC
.	TRBV10-1	.	17	TRBJ2-2	CASSDTGARGDTGELFF	TGCGCCAGCAGTGATACAGGGGCGCGGGGAGACACCGGGGAGCTGTTTTTT
TRBD2	TRBV11-3	.	13	TRBJ2-5	CASSLTSRETQYF	TGTGCCAGCAGCCTGACTAGCAGAGAGACCCAGTACTTC
.	TRBV5-6	.	13	TRBJ2-7	CASSLRSTSEQYF	TGTGCCAGCAGCTTGCGGAGTACTAGCGAGCAGTACTTC
TRBD2	TRBV5-1	once	16	TRBJ2-5	CASSLALAGAKETQYF	TGCGCCAGCAGCTTGGCCCTAGCGGGGGCTAAAGAGACCCAGTACTTC
.	TRBV10-3	.	16	TRBJ2-1	CAISESGGPSGHEQFF	TGTGCCATCAGTGAGTCTGGCGGGCCCAGCGGGCATGAGCAGTTCTTC
.	TRBV19	.	12	TRBJ2-7	CASSPSSYEQYF	TGTGCCAGTAGTCCGTCCTCCTACGAGCAGTACTTC
TRBD2	TRBV4-1	.	15	TRBJ2-7	CASSPPVGGSYEQYF	TGCGCCAGCAGCCCTCCCGTGGGAGGGTCCTACGAGCAGTACTTC
.	TRBV30	.	13	TRBJ2-7	CAWSAQGGHPQYF	TGTGCCTGGAGTGCCCAGGGGGGCCACCCCCAGTACTTC
.	TRBV27	.	13	TRBJ2-1	CASGLAVRNEQFF	TGTGCCAGCGGGCTAGCCGTACGAAATGAGCAGTTCTTC
TRBD1	TRBV18	.	15	TRBJ2-1	CASSPRDRESNEQFF	TGTGCCAGCTCACCAAGGGACAGGGAATCCAATGAGCAGTTCTTC
TRBD1	TRBV5-1	.	17	TRBJ2-7	CASSPRGGQGARFEQYF	TGCGCCAGCAGCCCAAGAGGGGGACAGGGGGCTCGGTTCGAGCAGTACTTC
TRBD1	TRBV29-1	once	11	TRBJ2-7	CSVDRGYEQYF	TGCAGCGTCGACAGGGGGTACGAGCAGTACTTC